One and the same sample provided the 16 T cell receptor beta chains below, sequenced in a study of T-cell reconstitution after alpha-beta-depleted transplantation in children. A TCRbeta library incorporating unique molecular identifiers was prepared. From the PCR reads, TCRdb called clonotypes with MiXCR, one entry per CDR3 protein. The table lists 130,000 or so distinct CDR3 sequences, more than 9.5% of them singletons. The specimen comprised PBMCs, mostly from graft donor cells, sampled 180 days after TCRalphabeta/CD19-depleted stem cell transplant. Every receptor here comes from a girl less than two years old who had a stem cell transplant for combined immunodeficiency, so the T cells may come from the graft donor.

The J gene is TRBJ2-1, the V gene TRBV14; D is uncertain. The CDR3 has 13 amino acids. Germline V gene sequence: CDR1 SGHDN, CDR2 FVKESK. V was cut by 1 base and J by 8 bases, with 9 bases left in between. CDR3 nucleotides: TGTGCCAGCAGCCAAGCGTGGAGAGATGAGCAGTTCTTC. This translates into CASSQAWRDEQFF.

This clonotype was recorded many times. The rearrangement uses TRBV6-2 or TRBV6-3 and TRBJ2-2, with 10 bases lining up with TRBD2. From germline, CDR1 is MNHEY and CDR2 SVGEGT. The CDR3 sequence is 14 residues long. The ends lost 6 bases at V and 5 bases at J; junction bases unmatched: 3. The CDR3 sequence is CASRLAGRTGELFF. DNA for the CDR3: TGTGCCAGCAGACTAGCGGGACGTACCGGGGAGCTGTTTTTT.

The table lists this clonotype with a few counts. CDR3 DNA: TGTGCCAGCGAAACGAGTCCGGGACAGGGCCTCATCAACATCGAGCCCCAGCATTTT. Amino acid sequence: CASETSPGQGLINIEPQHF. This chain joins TRBV6-1 and TRBJ1-5, with TRBD1 matching over 9 bases. Germline V gives CDR1 MNHNS, CDR2 SASEGT. V trimming: 8 bases; J trimming: 8 bases; junction bases outside the gene matches: 25. The CDR3 runs to 19 residues.

This clonotype was counted many times. J is TRBJ2-7 and V is TRBV10-3; possible D gene TRBD1, 5 bases. CDR3 size: 14 residues. Trimming shortened V by 8 bases and J by 1 base, and 15 bases separated the two germline ends. CDR1 and CDR2 (germline): ENHRY, SYGVKD. The CDR3 nucleotides read TGTGCCATCGGTGGGGCAGGGAAATCCTACGAGCAGTACTTC. Its translation is CAIGGAGKSYEQYF.

Only a few counts were recorded for this clonotype. The chain carries TRBV12-5 and TRBJ2-7; D tentatively reads TRBD1 or TRBD2 (5 bases each). Deletions cut 0 bases from V and 3 bases from J, with 18 bases between. Looked up from germline, CDR1 is LGHNT and CDR2 is FRNRAP. The CDR3 is 17 amino acids. The CDR3 bases are TGTGCTAGTGGTTTGGTACCTCTTCTGGGGGAAGGCTACGAGCAGTACTTC. It specifies CASGLVPLLGEGYEQYF.

This clonotype was observed at least ten times. The chain couples TRBV29-1 to TRBJ2-5; maybe TRBD1 (6 bases). The CDR3 loop spans 15 amino acids. Germline values: CDR1 SQVTM, CDR2 ANQGSEA. Trimming cost V 0 bases and J 1 base, with 12 bases left between them. CDR3 in amino acids: CSVEEGTPSQETQYF. CDR3 nucleotide sequence: TGCAGCGTTGAAGAAGGGACACCTTCCCAAGAGACCCAGTACTTC. Full variable domain (remainder filled in from reference TRBV29-1 and TRBJ2-5): SAVISQKPSRDICQRGTSLTIQCQVDSQVTMMFWYRQQPGQSLTLIATANQGSEATYESGFVIDKFPISRPNLTFSTLTVSNMSPEDSSIYLCSVEEGTPSQETQYFGPGTRLLVL.

In its sample, this clonotype was seen a few times. This chain uses TRBV5-4 with TRBJ2-4, with a possible D match to TRBD1 (5 bases). The CDR3 has 14 amino acids. Germline V gives CDR1 SGHNT, CDR2 YYREEE (reference sequence). V shed 4 bases and J shed 0 bases, with 8 bases lying between them. The DNA of the CDR3 is TGTGCCAGCAGCGATGGACAAGCCAAAAACATTCAGTACTTC. As protein: CASSDGQAKNIQYF.

A few counts support this clonotype. The CDR3 nucleotides are TGTGCCAGCAGCCAAGATGGGTTTTCAGATACGCAGTATTTT. It yields the protein CASSQDGFSDTQYF. V and J are TRBV14 and TRBJ2-3; D is undetermined. Trimming stripped 0 bases from V and 4 bases from J, with 8 bases between. The CDR3 spans 14 residues. Looked up from germline, CDR1 is SGHDN and CDR2 is FVKESK. The complete variable domain, with remaining parts taken from reference TRBV14 and TRBJ2-3, reads EAGVTQFPSHSVIEKGQTVTLRCDPISGHDNLYWYRRVMGKEIKFLLHFVKESKQDESGMPNNRFLAERTGGTYSTLKVQPAELEDSGVYFCASSQDGFSDTQYFGPGTRLTVL.

This clonotype was seen only a few times. V and J are TRBV15 and TRBJ2-1; the match to TRBD2 covers 8 bases. This CDR3 is built from 15 residues. The germline CDR1 and CDR2 sequences are LNHNV and YYDKDF (reference sequence). The junction had 4 bases not matched to a gene; V was cut back by 0 bases and J by 6 bases. Written as DNA, the CDR3 is TGTGCCACCAGCAGAGATCGGGAGGGCGGCAATGAGCAGTTCTTC. It translates to CATSRDREGGNEQFF.

This rearrangement joins TRBV5-1 to TRBJ2-5; 7 positions agree with TRBD2. In germline, CDR1 is SGHRS, CDR2 YFSETQ. The CDR3 contains 14 residues. The V segment lost 0 bases and the J segment 3 bases; nucleotides outside the gene matches: 2. CDR3 amino acids: CASSLEAGEETQYF. In DNA, the CDR3 is TGCGCCAGCAGCTTGGAGGCGGGAGAAGAGACCCAGTACTTC.

The CDR3 spells CASGPTPNYGYTF. In DNA, the CDR3 is TGCGCCAGCGGCCCTACACCAAACTATGGCTACACCTTC. This chain links TRBV5-1 with TRBJ1-2; D remains unclear. The germline V and J ends were trimmed by 7 bases and 2 bases, with 12 bases remaining between them. This CDR3 is built from 13 residues. From germline, CDR1 is SGHRS and CDR2 YFSETQ.

This clonotype was detected ten times or more. This sequence joins TRBV7-8 and TRBJ2-5; 7 positions match TRBD1. Germline V lookup: CDR1 SGHVS, CDR2 FQNEAQ. The trim removed 3 bases at V and 2 bases at J, leaving 9 bases unmatched. This CDR3 spans 16 amino acids. CDR3 bases: TGTGCCAGCAGCTTTGACAGGGAGCCAGGGCAAGAGACCCAGTACTTC. Amino acid sequence: CASSFDREPGQETQYF.

V is TRBV29-1 and J is TRBJ2-5, with 16 bases lining up with TRBD2. CDR3 length: 16 residues. With 7 bases clipped from V and 3 bases from J, the junction kept 8 bases outside the gene matches. Germline V gene data show CDR1 as SQVTM and CDR2 as ANQGSEA. Written as DNA, the CDR3 is TGCAGCGGCGGGACTAGCGGGGGGGCCTTTAAAGAGACCCAGTACTTC. It translates to CSGGTSGGAFKETQYF.

The rearrangement joins TRBV7-3 to TRBJ1-1, with D maybe TRBD1 (5 bases). Germline CDR1 and CDR2: SGHTA and FQGTGA. The V gene lost 5 bases and the J gene lost 5 bases, with 18 bases spanning the gap. The CDR3 is 15 amino acids. CDR3 nucleotide sequence: TGTGCCAGCAGCGACACTCATTTAGGGGTAACTGAAGCTTTCTTT. Its translation is CASSDTHLGVTEAFF.

This clonotype has only a few counts. The chain is built from TRBV29-1 and TRBJ1-4, with a tentative D call TRBD1 (5 bases). The germline gives CDR1 SQVTM, CDR2 ANQGSEA. Trimming took off 4 bases at V and 7 bases at J, with 13 bases between the two ends. This CDR3 comprises 13 residues. CDR3 nucleotides: TGCAGCGTTGTTGTGGTTCAGGGTGAAAAACTGTTTTTT. Its translation is CSVVVVQGEKLFF.

This clonotype was detected a few times. The V and J genes are TRBV10-3 and TRBJ2-5, with D unresolved. The V and J ends lost 3 bases and 9 bases respectively, with 11 bases between them. The germline V gene encodes CDR1 ENHRY and CDR2 SYGVKD. The CDR3 is made up of 12 amino acids. CDR3 bases: TGTGCCATCAGTGACCTCAACCAGGCCCAGTACTTC. Translation: CAISDLNQAQYF.